This T cell receptor (beta chain) derives from a study of read filtering for tumor transcriptome and immune sequencing. Study-wide points: In IR-seq, single-read clonotypes were about 80% of clonotypes but about 3.5% of reads. RNA-seq captured clonotypes less deeply and reliably than IR-seq.

The library was built from 400 ng RNA with molecular barcoded adaptors for alpha/delta and beta/gamma chains. TCRdb used MiXCR to reprocess the reads, holding one entry per CDR3 protein. The table shows 100,000 to 150,000 distinct CDR3 sequences, with approximately 13% occurring only once. This clonotype has ten or more counts. What it binds is not known. At the time of active disease, bone marrow was collected from every patient. Germline V gives CDR1 LNHNV, CDR2 YYDKDF (reference sequence). V dropped 0 bases and J dropped 0; count of bases not matched to a gene: 9. The CDR3 totals 19 residues. The chain links TRBV15 to TRBJ1-5, with 9 bases fitting TRBD1. Sequencing was performed on a population of CD138-negative cells sorted from bone marrow. This TCR derives from a donor at least 40 years old with multiple myeloma. This CDR3 is CATSRDYAGQGDSNQPQHF. The CDR3 DNA reads TGTGCCACCAGCAGAGATTATGCGGGACAGGGAGATAGCAATCAGCCCCAGCATTTT.